This is a list of T cell receptor beta chains from one sample in a study of siplizumab effects on memory and regulatory T cells. Repertoires were generated with immunoSEQ multiplex PCR, while TCRdb's copy carries only in-frame clones and drops some. Found here are about 75,000 clones, around 93% of them singletons; the top ten hold about 5%. The sample taken for sequencing was CD8+ T cells sorted from blood. Receptors originate from a human donor in good health. Each CDR3 is given with its conserved first and last residue. Fields, in order: clone size, D gene, J gene, V gene, CDR3 protein, CDR3 DNA. D genes are given only for firm matches. Rows give clone size only sometimes, using once, few, many, or a class for an expanded clone.

abundance: .; d_gene: .; j_gene: TRBJ2-5; v_gene: TRBV25-1; CDR3aa: CASRQETQYF; CDR3nt: TGTGCCAGCAGACAAGAGACCCAGTACTTC
abundance: .; d_gene: .; j_gene: TRBJ1-1; v_gene: TRBV7-9; CDR3aa: CASSEVTRTEAFF; CDR3nt: TGTGCCAGCAGCGAAGTTACACGGACTGAAGCTTTCTTT
abundance: once; d_gene: .; j_gene: TRBJ1-3; v_gene: TRBV19; CDR3aa: CASSPGGNTIYF; CDR3nt: TGTGCCAGTAGTCCAGGGGGAAACACCATATATTTT
abundance: .; d_gene: TRBD1; j_gene: TRBJ1-2; v_gene: TRBV11-2; CDR3aa: CASSTGQGTNGYTF; CDR3nt: TGTGCCAGCAGCACCGGACAGGGGACAAATGGCTACACCTTC
abundance: .; d_gene: .; j_gene: TRBJ2-1; v_gene: TRBV28; CDR3aa: CASSLPGPYNEQFF; CDR3nt: TGTGCCAGCAGTTTGCCAGGGCCCTACAATGAGCAGTTCTTC
abundance: .; d_gene: .; j_gene: TRBJ1-1; v_gene: TRBV6-5; CDR3aa: CASQQGGTEAFF; CDR3nt: TGTGCCAGCCAACAGGGAGGGACTGAAGCTTTCTTT
abundance: .; d_gene: TRBD2; j_gene: TRBJ2-7; v_gene: TRBV9; CDR3aa: CASSVSWGGDYEQYF; CDR3nt: TGTGCCAGCAGCGTAAGCTGGGGGGGGGACTACGAGCAGTACTTC
abundance: .; d_gene: .; j_gene: TRBJ2-5; v_gene: TRBV18; CDR3aa: CASSPGGGRETQYF; CDR3nt: TGTGCCAGCTCACCAGGGGGAGGTCGAGAGACCCAGTACTTC
abundance: .; d_gene: .; j_gene: TRBJ2-1; v_gene: TRBV7-2; CDR3aa: CASSLGDNEQFF; CDR3nt: TGTGCCAGCAGCTTAGGGGACAATGAGCAGTTCTTC
abundance: .; d_gene: TRBD2; j_gene: TRBJ2-1; v_gene: TRBV6-5; CDR3aa: CASSLIAGGNEQFF; CDR3nt: TGTGCCAGCAGCCTCATAGCGGGGGGAAATGAGCAGTTCTTC
abundance: .; d_gene: .; j_gene: TRBJ2-5; v_gene: TRBV27; CDR3aa: CASSLGGGGQETQYF; CDR3nt: TGTGCCAGCAGTTTAGGGGGAGGGGGCCAAGAGACCCAGTACTTC
abundance: .; d_gene: .; j_gene: TRBJ1-2; v_gene: TRBV27; CDR3aa: CASSLIPGTGYGYTF; CDR3nt: TGTGCCAGCAGTCTAATCCCCGGGACGGGGTATGGCTACACCTTC
abundance: .; d_gene: .; j_gene: TRBJ2-7; v_gene: TRBV27; CDR3aa: CASSPLDSYEQYF; CDR3nt: TGTGCCAGCAGTCCCTTGGACAGTTACGAGCAGTACTTC
abundance: .; d_gene: .; j_gene: TRBJ2-5; v_gene: TRBV12-5; CDR3aa: CASGQASVETQYF; CDR3nt: TGTGCTAGTGGGCAGGCTAGCGTAGAGACCCAGTACTTC
abundance: .; d_gene: .; j_gene: TRBJ2-2; v_gene: TRBV27; CDR3aa: CASTNQVYTGELFF; CDR3nt: TGTGCCAGCACCAATCAGGTTTACACCGGGGAGCTGTTTTTT
abundance: .; d_gene: .; j_gene: TRBJ2-7; v_gene: TRBV21-1; CDR3aa: CASIKGEYEQYF; CDR3nt: TGTGCCAGCATCAAAGGCGAGTACGAGCAGTACTTC
abundance: .; d_gene: TRBD1; j_gene: TRBJ1-1; v_gene: TRBV9; CDR3aa: CASSLGGTGEAFF; CDR3nt: TGTGCCAGCAGCCTAGGGGGGACAGGGGAAGCTTTCTTT
abundance: once; d_gene: .; j_gene: TRBJ2-7; v_gene: TRBV7-9; CDR3aa: CASSWGSSDEQYF; CDR3nt: TGTGCCAGCAGCTGGGGGAGTTCGGACGAGCAGTACTTC
abundance: .; d_gene: .; j_gene: TRBJ2-7; v_gene: TRBV7-9; CDR3aa: CASSGYSYEQYF; CDR3nt: TGTGCCAGCAGTGGGTATAGCTACGAGCAGTACTTC
abundance: .; d_gene: .; j_gene: TRBJ1-1; v_gene: TRBV9; CDR3aa: CASSVGRVNTEAFF; CDR3nt: TGTGCCAGCAGCGTAGGCAGAGTGAACACTGAAGCTTTCTTT
abundance: .; d_gene: .; j_gene: TRBJ2-5; v_gene: TRBV7-2; CDR3aa: CASSLGVRLGQETQYF; CDR3nt: TGTGCCAGCAGCTTGGGCGTTCGACTGGGCCAAGAGACCCAGTACTTC
abundance: once; d_gene: .; j_gene: TRBJ1-5; v_gene: TRBV7-9; CDR3aa: CASTIKRGVQPQHF; CDR3nt: TGTGCCAGCACCATTAAGAGGGGGGTTCAGCCCCAGCATTTT
abundance: .; d_gene: .; j_gene: TRBJ2-7; v_gene: TRBV7-9; CDR3aa: CASSRGFYEQYF; CDR3nt: TGTGCCAGCAGCCGCGGTTTCTACGAGCAGTACTTC
abundance: .; d_gene: .; j_gene: TRBJ2-2; v_gene: TRBV11-2; CDR3aa: CASSLVGGSGELFF; CDR3nt: TGTGCCAGCAGCTTAGTGGGGGGCAGCGGGGAGCTGTTTTTT
abundance: .; d_gene: TRBD1; j_gene: TRBJ1-1; v_gene: TRBV7-9; CDR3aa: CASSPRAGTGFYLGEAFF; CDR3nt: TGTGCCAGCAGCCCCCGCGCCGGGACAGGGTTTTATCTTGGTGAAGCTTTCTTT
abundance: .; d_gene: .; j_gene: TRBJ1-1; v_gene: TRBV4-3; CDR3aa: CASSQASRTEAFF; CDR3nt: TGCGCCAGCAGCCAAGCTTCAAGAACCGAAGCTTTCTTT
abundance: .; d_gene: .; j_gene: TRBJ2-5; v_gene: TRBV5-1; CDR3aa: CASSFQETQYF; CDR3nt: TGCGCCAGCAGCTTCCAAGAGACCCAGTACTTC
abundance: once; d_gene: .; j_gene: TRBJ2-7; v_gene: TRBV4-2; CDR3aa: CASSQGVTYEQYF; CDR3nt: TGTGCCAGCAGCCAAGGAGTTACCTACGAGCAGTACTTC
abundance: .; d_gene: .; j_gene: TRBJ1-1; v_gene: TRBV6-5; CDR3aa: CASSYGPVGTEAFF; CDR3nt: TGTGCCAGCAGCTACGGCCCAGTAGGCACTGAAGCTTTCTTT
abundance: .; d_gene: .; j_gene: TRBJ2-6; v_gene: TRBV6-4; CDR3aa: CASSVGPSSGANVLTF; CDR3nt: TGTGCCAGCAGTGTAGGGCCCAGCTCTGGGGCCAACGTCCTGACTTTC
abundance: .; d_gene: .; j_gene: TRBJ2-5; v_gene: TRBV15; CDR3aa: CATSRDLSTLETQYF; CDR3nt: TGTGCCACCAGCAGAGATCTCTCAACCTTAGAGACCCAGTACTTC
abundance: .; d_gene: .; j_gene: TRBJ1-2; v_gene: TRBV4-1; CDR3aa: CASRLRRVFYGYTF; CDR3nt: TGCGCCAGCCGCCTTCGCAGGGTGTTCTATGGCTACACCTTC
abundance: .; d_gene: .; j_gene: TRBJ1-1; v_gene: TRBV9; CDR3aa: CASSPTGHQNTEAFF; CDR3nt: TGTGCCAGCAGCCCTACGGGACACCAGAACACTGAAGCTTTCTTT
abundance: .; d_gene: .; j_gene: TRBJ2-3; v_gene: TRBV5-4; CDR3aa: CASSPLPGSTDTQYF; CDR3nt: TGTGCCAGCAGCCCCCTCCCCGGTAGCACAGATACGCAGTATTTT
abundance: .; d_gene: TRBD2; j_gene: TRBJ2-7; v_gene: TRBV7-9; CDR3aa: CASSPAGGYEQYF; CDR3nt: TGTGCCAGCAGCCCAGCGGGGGGGTACGAGCAGTACTTC
abundance: .; d_gene: .; j_gene: TRBJ1-3; v_gene: TRBV9; CDR3aa: CASSLGRDSGNTIYF; CDR3nt: TGTGCCAGCAGCCTGGGACGGGACTCTGGAAACACCATATATTTT
abundance: .; d_gene: TRBD1; j_gene: TRBJ2-1; v_gene: TRBV7-8; CDR3aa: CASSAWTGDSYNEQFF; CDR3nt: TGTGCCAGCAGCGCTTGGACAGGGGATTCCTACAATGAGCAGTTCTTC
abundance: .; d_gene: .; j_gene: TRBJ2-7; v_gene: TRBV19; CDR3aa: CASSMGYEQYF; CDR3nt: TGTGCCAGTAGTATGGGTTACGAGCAGTACTTC
abundance: .; d_gene: TRBD2; j_gene: TRBJ2-1; v_gene: TRBV7-6; CDR3aa: CASSPSGGPNNEQFF; CDR3nt: TGTGCCAGCAGCCCTAGCGGGGGACCAAATAATGAGCAGTTCTTC
abundance: .; d_gene: .; j_gene: TRBJ1-5; v_gene: TRBV19; CDR3aa: CASSIGNQPQHF; CDR3nt: TGTGCCAGTAGTATCGGCAACCAGCCCCAGCATTTT
abundance: .; d_gene: .; j_gene: TRBJ1-2; v_gene: TRBV19; CDR3aa: CASSFGRGANYGYTF; CDR3nt: TGTGCCAGTAGTTTCGGGCGCGGAGCTAACTATGGCTACACCTTC
abundance: .; d_gene: TRBD2; j_gene: TRBJ2-3; v_gene: TRBV6-5; CDR3aa: CASSYLAGDGTQYF; CDR3nt: TGTGCCAGCAGTTACTTGGCGGGGGATGGGACGCAGTATTTT
abundance: .; d_gene: .; j_gene: TRBJ2-1; v_gene: TRBV9; CDR3aa: CASSDPRDTYNEQFF; CDR3nt: TGTGCCAGCAGCGATCCCCGGGACACCTACAATGAGCAGTTCTTC
abundance: .; d_gene: .; j_gene: TRBJ1-1; v_gene: TRBV7-6; CDR3aa: CASSLIGANTEAFF; CDR3nt: TGTGCCAGCAGCTTAATCGGAGCGAACACTGAAGCTTTCTTT
abundance: .; d_gene: TRBD2; j_gene: TRBJ2-1; v_gene: TRBV7-8; CDR3aa: CASSLAVGTKYNEQFF; CDR3nt: TGTGCCAGCAGCTTAGCGGTGGGGACTAAATACAATGAGCAGTTCTTC
abundance: .; d_gene: .; j_gene: TRBJ1-1; v_gene: TRBV7-2; CDR3aa: CASSFGGYTEAFF; CDR3nt: TGTGCCAGCAGCTTCGGGGGCTACACTGAAGCTTTCTTT
abundance: .; d_gene: .; j_gene: TRBJ2-7; v_gene: TRBV7-6; CDR3aa: CASSLAVGYEQYF; CDR3nt: TGTGCCAGCAGCTTAGCGGTTGGGTACGAGCAGTACTTC
abundance: .; d_gene: TRBD2; j_gene: TRBJ2-7; v_gene: TRBV28; CDR3aa: CASTGLAGAQYEQYF; CDR3nt: TGTGCCAGCACTGGTCTAGCGGGGGCGCAGTACGAGCAGTACTTC